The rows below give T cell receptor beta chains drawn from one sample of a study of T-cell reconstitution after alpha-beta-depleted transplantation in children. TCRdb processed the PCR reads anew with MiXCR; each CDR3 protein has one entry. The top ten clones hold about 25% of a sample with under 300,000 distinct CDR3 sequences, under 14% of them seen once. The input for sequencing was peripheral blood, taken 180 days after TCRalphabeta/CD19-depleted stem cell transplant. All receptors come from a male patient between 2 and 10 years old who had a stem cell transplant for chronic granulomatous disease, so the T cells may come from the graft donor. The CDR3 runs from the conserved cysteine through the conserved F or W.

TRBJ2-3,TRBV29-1,CSADREVTDTQYF
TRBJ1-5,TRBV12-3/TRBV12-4,CASTVHSNQPQHF
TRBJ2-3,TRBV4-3,CASSQEGVQGGVTDTQYF
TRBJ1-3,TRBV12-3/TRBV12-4,CASSLAGSGNTIYF
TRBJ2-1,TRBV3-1,CASSQIRGKVSYNEQFF
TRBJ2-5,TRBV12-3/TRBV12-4,CASSVIAGASETQYF
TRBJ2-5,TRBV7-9,CASSLGAGEETQYF
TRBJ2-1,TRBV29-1,CSVDNTGLAGPTGYNEQFF
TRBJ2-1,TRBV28,CASSQLAGVPNEQFF
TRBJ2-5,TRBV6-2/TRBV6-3,CASSKQETQYF
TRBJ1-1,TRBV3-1,CASSYIEGSEAFF
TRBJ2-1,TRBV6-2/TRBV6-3,CASSYSGLTSLYNEQFF
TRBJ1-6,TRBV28,CASSPNSPLHF
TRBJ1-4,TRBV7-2,CASSLVGNTLFF
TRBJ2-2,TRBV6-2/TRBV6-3,CASSYMTKRSGRTTTGELFF
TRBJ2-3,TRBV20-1,CSARDPWGTTDTQYF
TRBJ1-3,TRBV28,CASSLCLRALSGNTIYF
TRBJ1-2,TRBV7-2,CASGQPKSGYTF
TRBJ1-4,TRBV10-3,CAISAGGLEKLFF
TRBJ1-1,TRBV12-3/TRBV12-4,CASSLTDINTEAFF
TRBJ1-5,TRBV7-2,CASSGGRRNQPQHF
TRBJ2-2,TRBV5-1,CASSWDQTSRWSGELFF
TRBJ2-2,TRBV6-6,CASRLYYGRGGTGELFF
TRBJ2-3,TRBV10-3,CAISTLTDTQYF
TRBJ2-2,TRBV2,CASSHIRAGGELFF
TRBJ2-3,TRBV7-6,CASSPRQGSTDTQYF
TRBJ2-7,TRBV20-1,CSAERDGAYEQYF
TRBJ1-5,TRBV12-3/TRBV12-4,CASSLVSENQPQHF
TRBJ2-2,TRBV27,CASRVRGGLNTGELFF
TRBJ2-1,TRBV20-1,CSAGGGAGGFF
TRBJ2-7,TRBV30,CAWSWGQSFYEQYF
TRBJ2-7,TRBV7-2,CASSEGTVVPYEQYF
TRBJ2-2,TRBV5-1,CASSQDQSNTGELFF
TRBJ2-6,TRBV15,CATSRQGYGANVLTF
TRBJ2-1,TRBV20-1,CSARGLAGDVDEQFF
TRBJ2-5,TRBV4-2,CASSQGEAGQETQHF
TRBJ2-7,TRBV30,CAWSTYSSYEQYF
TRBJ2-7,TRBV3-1,CASSQFLAGPYEQYF
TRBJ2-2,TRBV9,CASSVVGGSRGLFF